This entry is about one T cell receptor beta chain. Its antigen is still unknown. This sample was taken from a study of T cell repertoires in cytomegalovirus infection. Study-level background: Evidence of both CMV infection and a matching HLA type came from public TCR beta signatures. Study-wide points: HLA-C-restricted CMV clonotypes gave the most frequent clonotype in two of eight donors. CMV carriers with the relevant HLA were identified by cumulative public TCR beta family frequency.

TCRdb independently ran MiXCR on the reads; one entry per CDR3 protein. The sample consists of roughly 230,000 distinct CDR3 sequences, 9% to 15% of them appearing once. CDR1 and CDR2 (germline): SGHRS, YFSETQ. CDR3 length: 15 residues. V lost 4 bases, J lost 4 bases, and 17 bases lay in between. The source is a human donor in good health (CMV status not recorded). Some clones in this sample may be carry-over from other donors' samples. V gene TRBV5-1 combines with J gene TRBJ2-5; a weak D match, TRBD1 (5 bases). The specimen was PBMCs. The CDR3 region has the DNA TGCGCCAGCAGCACCCCGACATCAAGGGGAGAGACCCAGTACTTC. It codes for CASSTPTSRGETQYF.